This entry lists 13 T cell receptor beta chains sequenced from one sample in a study of spatial heterogeneity in lung cancer. Each CDR3 protein is one row after TCRdb ran MiXCR on the 5' RACE reads. The sample consists of 28,000 or so distinct CDR3 sequences, 7.5% to 9.5% of them appearing once. Documented time point: sample taken at primary tumor resection. In each case, whole RNA from tumor, nontumor lung or frozen PBMC was sequenced unsorted. Material: PBMCs, obtained at surgery. Receptor source: a female donor with early-stage non-small cell lung cancer.

This clonotype was counted at least ten times. The chain links TRBV30 to TRBJ2-7; D is uncertain. The V gene's germline CDR1 is GTSNPN and CDR2 SVGIG (reference sequence). V dropped 2 bases and J dropped 3 bases, with 14 bases sitting between them. CDR3 length: 14 amino acids. CDR3 amino acids: CAWSLYLDLYEQYF. CDR3 in DNA: TGTGCCTGGAGTCTCTATCTAGATCTCTACGAGCAGTACTTC.

This clonotype was found many times. The genes are TRBV28 and TRBJ1-1; 8 bases map to TRBD1. Germline CDR1 reads MDHEN; CDR2 reads SYDVKM. V trimming: 4 bases; J trimming: 3 bases; junction bases outside the gene matches: 7. The CDR3 is 15 amino acids. The CDR3 is CASSSPGGSDTEAFF. Here the CDR3 DNA reads TGTGCCAGCAGTTCTCCAGGGGGCAGTGACACTGAAGCTTTCTTT.

This chain connects TRBV10-2 to TRBJ2-1; 8 positions agree with TRBD1. The CDR3 contains 14 residues. After removal of 5 bases from V and 8 bases from J, the junction contained 8 bases not matched to a gene. Looked up from germline, CDR1 is WSHSY and CDR2 is SAAADI. The CDR3: CASSTLRTGHEQFF. CDR3 bases: TGCGCCAGCAGTACCCTGAGGACAGGGCATGAGCAGTTCTTC.

This clonotype was counted at least ten times. CDR3 region: CATSDSLADSYNEQFF. DNA of the CDR3: TGTGCCACCAGTGATTCCTTAGCGGATTCCTACAATGAGCAGTTCTTC. The rearrangement links TRBV24-1 to TRBJ2-1, with a possible D match to TRBD2 (6 bases). The CDR3 totals 16 residues. The germline V gene encodes CDR1 KGHDR and CDR2 SFDVKD. Between the trimmed V and J ends, which lost 2 bases and 1 base, there was a span of 11 bases.

Many counts were recorded for this clonotype. CDR3 in amino acids: CASSQDLRLNQPQHF. CDR3 in DNA: TGCGCCAGCAGCCAAGATCTCCGGTTAAATCAGCCCCAGCATTTT. The V call is TRBV4-3, the J call TRBJ1-5, with D unclear. V dropped 0 bases and J dropped 4 bases, with 10 bases sitting between them. This CDR3 region has 15 residues. Germline assignment: CDR1 LGHNA and CDR2 YSLEER.

This clonotype was observed many times. V and J are TRBV6-2 or TRBV6-3 and TRBJ2-7; 11 bases match TRBD2. CDR3 length: 15 amino acids. V shed 7 bases, J shed 1 base, and the junction held 6 bases outside the gene matches. Germline assignment: CDR1 MNHEY and CDR2 SVGEGT. The CDR3 here is CASTPGLAGSYEQYF. In DNA, the CDR3 is TGTGCCAGCACCCCCGGACTAGCGGGTTCCTACGAGCAGTACTTC.

This clonotype was counted at least ten times. The CDR3 region has the DNA TGTGCCAGCAGCAAACGGGCTAGCGGGAGACTCAGCACAGATACGCAGTATTTT. Encoded protein: CASSKRASGRLSTDTQYF. The J gene is TRBJ2-3, the V gene TRBV6-6; 10 bases are a match to TRBD2. The CDR3 extends over 18 amino acids. Germline trimming cut 6 bases from V and 0 bases from J; bases unmatched to any gene: 12. CDR1 is MNHNY and CDR2 is SVGAGI in the germline V gene (reference sequence).

This clonotype was observed many times. The CDR3 DNA reads TGTGCCAGCAGACCCTGGACAGGGGACGGGGAGCTGTTTTTT. The encoded protein is CASRPWTGDGELFF. The gene calls are TRBV5-5 and TRBJ2-2, with 9 positions matching TRBD1. This CDR3 comprises 14 residues. With 5 bases clipped from V and 7 bases from J, the junction kept 6 bases outside the gene matches. Germline loops: CDR1 SGHKS, CDR2 YYEKEE (reference sequence).

The chain combines TRBV27 with TRBJ2-1; TRBD2 is a possible D gene (7 bases). Germline CDR1 is MNHEY and CDR2 is SMNVEV (reference sequence). Trimming took 3 bases from V and 9 from J, leaving 15 bases between them. The CDR3 covers 14 residues. CDR3: CASSLAGADGEQFF. CDR3 DNA sequence: TGTGCCAGCAGTTTGGCGGGGGCCGATGGTGAGCAGTTCTTC.

V is TRBV29-1 and J is TRBJ2-4, with TRBD1 matching 9 bases. The CDR3 loop spans 14 amino acids. Germline CDR1 reads SQVTM; CDR2 reads ANQGSEA. V trimming: 6 bases; J trimming: 0 bases; junction bases outside the gene matches: 3. The CDR3 loop is CSVGQGIAKNIQYF. CDR3 sequence (DNA): TGCAGCGTGGGACAGGGAATAGCCAAAAACATTCAGTACTTC.

This clonotype appeared a few times. The V call is TRBV28, the J call TRBJ2-5, with TRBD2 matching over 7 bases. This CDR3 contains 15 residues. CDR1 and CDR2 (germline): MDHEN, SYDVKM. J gave up 0 bases and V 2 bases, and 3 bases lay outside the gene matches. The CDR3 bases are TGTGCCAGCAGTTTACTAGCGGAGTACCAAGAGACCCAGTACTTC. Translating it yields CASSLLAEYQETQYF.

This clonotype has just a few counts. The rearrangement links TRBV27 to TRBJ2-7, with D possibly being TRBD2 (6 bases). The CDR3 runs 12 residues. V was trimmed by 5 bases and J by 6 bases, leaving 11 bases between them. The V gene's germline CDR1 is MNHEY and CDR2 SMNVEV (reference sequence). CDR3 DNA: TGTGCCAGCAGTAGGAGGGAGTGCGAGCAGTACTTC. This translates into CASSRRECEQYF.

As regards this clonotype: At one of its ends the junction is not consistent with the germline gene, which may arise from a read error. The chain combines TRBV12-5 with TRBJ1-3, with TRBD1 matching 7 bases. Per the germline V gene, CDR1 is LGHNT and CDR2 is FRNRAP. This CDR3 region has 10 residues. CDR3 loop: CASADRQLSF. For the CDR3, the DNA is TGTGCTAGCGCGGACAGGCAGCTCAGTTTT.